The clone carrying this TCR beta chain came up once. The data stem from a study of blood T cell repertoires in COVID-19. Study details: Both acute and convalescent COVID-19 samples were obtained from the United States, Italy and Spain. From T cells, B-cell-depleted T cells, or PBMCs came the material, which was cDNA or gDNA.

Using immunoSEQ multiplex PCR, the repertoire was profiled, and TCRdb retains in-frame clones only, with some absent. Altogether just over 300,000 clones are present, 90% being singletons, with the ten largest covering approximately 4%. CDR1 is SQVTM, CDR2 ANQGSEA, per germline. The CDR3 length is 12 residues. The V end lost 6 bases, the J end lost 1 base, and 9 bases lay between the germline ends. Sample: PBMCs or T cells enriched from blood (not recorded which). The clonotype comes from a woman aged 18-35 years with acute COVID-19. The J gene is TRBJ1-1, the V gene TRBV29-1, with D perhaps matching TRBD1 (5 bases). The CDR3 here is CSVKTENTEAFF. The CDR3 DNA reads TGCAGCGTCAAGACAGAGAACACTGAAGCTTTCTTT.